Given below is one T cell receptor beta chain in context. This entry comes from a study of blood T cell repertoires in COVID-19. In the study overall: COVID-19 samples collected from the United States, Italy and Spain covered acute and convalescent phases. In each case, the material was cDNA or gDNA derived from T cells, B-cell-depleted T cells, or PBMCs.

Germline V gene lookup returns CDR1 MDHEN and CDR2 SYDVKM. V was shortened by 7 bases and J by 3 bases, with 18 bases between the two germline ends. The CDR3 contains 15 residues. Original processing methods: Amplification with reference gene primers provided the estimates of nucleated cell counts. Measured with immunoSEQ multiplex PCR; TCRdb has only the in-frame clones, and not every one. V and J calls and clone size come straight from that table; D and trimming were deduced from the DNA. The table lists over 250,000 clones, 70% to 90% of them singletons. The clonotype was recovered from a woman aged 45-60 years with acute or convalescent COVID-19. The specimen was peripheral blood. The genes are TRBV28 and TRBJ1-1; D gene unclear. Here the CDR3 DNA reads TGTGCCAGCACCCCCCCGGGCGGGCAGTACACTGAAGCTTTCTTT. Its translation is CASTPPGGQYTEAFF.